The 29 T cell receptor beta chains reported below all come from one sample, sequenced in a study of T cells in Graves' hyperthyroidism and ophthalmopathy. Authors of the study amplified TCR beta CDR3 regions from RNA transcripts. First-round RT-PCR of the TCR CDR3 relied on the HTBI primer set. Each CDR3 protein gets one entry after TCRdb re-called the multiplex PCR reads with MiXCR. In the table there are 600,000 to 700,000 distinct CDR3 sequences, under 15% of which are singletons. Input material: blood. The receptor set was obtained from a woman in her thirties or forties with Graves' ophthalmopathy.

This clonotype was detected only a few times. The rearrangement links TRBV15 to TRBJ2-5; TRBD2 might be the D (5 bases). This CDR3 is 16 amino acids long. Trimming took off 0 bases at V and 2 bases at J, with 13 bases between the two ends. Germline V gives CDR1 LNHNV, CDR2 YYDKDF (reference sequence). CDR3 protein: CATSRDSGMLQETQYF. The DNA for the CDR3 is TGTGCCACCAGCAGAGATTCGGGGATGCTACAAGAGACCCAGTACTTC.

This clonotype was counted many times. V usage is TRBV20-1 and J usage is TRBJ1-2, with 10 bases identical to TRBD1. CDR3 size: 13 residues. CDR1 is DFQATT and CDR2 is SNEGSKA in the germline V gene (reference sequence). The ends lost 7 bases at V and 2 bases at J; junction bases unmatched: 4. The CDR3 DNA reads TGCAGTGTTCCGGGACAGGGGAACTATGGCTACACCTTC. Protein product: CSVPGQGNYGYTF.

This sequence joins TRBV9 and TRBJ2-2; tentatively, D is TRBD1 or TRBD2 (5 bases each). The germline V and J ends were trimmed by 4 bases and 0 bases, with 16 bases remaining between them. CDR3 length: 17 amino acids. Germline CDR1 is SGDLS and CDR2 is YYNGEE. The CDR3 region is CASSSRERGSNTGELFF. The CDR3, as DNA: TGTGCCAGCAGCTCTCGGGAAAGGGGCTCGAACACCGGGGAGCTGTTTTTT.

This clonotype has ten or more counts. The chain combines TRBV6-5 with TRBJ2-7; D remains unclear. The CDR3 spans 13 residues. Germline V gene lookup returns CDR1 MNHEY and CDR2 SVGAGI. Trimming shortened V by 1 base and J by 3 bases, and 7 bases separated the two germline ends. For the CDR3, the DNA is TGTGCCAGCAGTTACTATGGCGGCTACGAGCAGTACTTC. It yields the protein CASSYYGGYEQYF.

In this sample, this clonotype turned up many times. This chain links TRBV28 with TRBJ1-3; D remains ambiguous. V shed 1 base and J shed 1 base, with 11 bases lying between them. The CDR3 covers 16 residues. Germline V gene data show CDR1 as MDHEN and CDR2 as SYDVKM. CDR3 bases: TGTGCCAGCAGTTTATTGCTGGGTGGGTCTGGAAACACCATATATTTT. Translation: CASSLLLGGSGNTIYF.

This clonotype has at least ten counts. The rearrangement joins TRBV11-2 to TRBJ2-5; 9 bases are shared with TRBD2. Germline CDR1 and CDR2: SGHAT and FQNNGV. The CDR3 consists of 18 residues. With V trimmed by 5 bases and J by 4 bases, 17 bases remained unmatched. CDR3 loop: CASSPRTSVRGVGETQYF. In DNA form, the CDR3 reads TGTGCCAGCAGCCCCCGGACTAGCGTACGGGGGGTGGGAGAGACCCAGTACTTC.

This clonotype was detected a few times. The V gene is TRBV6-1, the J gene TRBJ1-5, with D maybe TRBD1 (6 bases). The CDR3 is 15 residues long. Germline assignment: CDR1 MNHNS and CDR2 SASEGT. V lost 4 bases to trimming and J lost 3 bases, with 13 bases between them. Here the CDR3 DNA reads TGTGCCAGCAGTGCCGCACAGGGTCCCAATCAGCCCCAGCATTTT. This gives the protein CASSAAQGPNQPQHF.

This clonotype was seen repeatedly, ten times or more. The CDR3 DNA reads as TGTGCCAGCAGCGCCCCAGGACTAGCGGGAGTGGCGGAGACCCAGTACTTC. Its protein product is CASSAPGLAGVAETQYF. The J gene is TRBJ2-5, the V gene TRBV9; the match to TRBD2 covers 13 bases. This CDR3 has 17 residues. After removal of 3 bases from V and 5 bases from J, the junction contained 10 bases not matched to a gene. The germline V gene has CDR1 SGDLS and CDR2 YYNGEE.

This clonotype was seen many times. The CDR3 protein is CASSLVQGSQPQHF. In nucleotides, the CDR3 is TGTGCCAGCAGTTTGGTACAGGGAAGTCAGCCCCAGCATTTT. The rearrangement joins TRBV28 to TRBJ1-5; D perhaps matches TRBD1 (6 bases). Germline lookup yields CDR1 MDHEN and CDR2 SYDVKM. The CDR3 is 14 residues long. V lost 3 bases, J lost 6 bases, and 12 bases lay in between.

The rearrangement uses TRBV7-9 and TRBJ1-1, with 8 bases matching TRBD1. The CDR3 has 15 amino acids. Trimming took 2 bases from V and 5 from J; bases not matched to a gene: 7. Germline loops: CDR1 SEHNR, CDR2 FQNEAQ (reference sequence). CDR3 sequence: CASSLPQGAGTEAFF. CDR3 bases: TGTGCCAGCAGCTTACCCCAGGGGGCCGGGACTGAAGCTTTCTTT.

The J gene is TRBJ1-5, the V gene TRBV20-1; weak D call: TRBD1 (5 bases). The CDR3 loop spans 16 amino acids. Germline lookup yields CDR1 DFQATT and CDR2 SNEGSKA (reference sequence). V gave up 1 base and J gave up 5 bases, with 18 bases separating them. CDR3 sequence reads: CSARGGGDGAHQPQHF. The CDR3 DNA sequence: TGCAGTGCTAGAGGGGGCGGGGACGGGGCTCATCAGCCCCAGCATTTT.

This sequence joins TRBV5-1 and TRBJ2-5, with 7 bases matching TRBD2. Germline V gives CDR1 SGHRS, CDR2 YFSETQ. V was clipped by 2 bases and J by 5 bases; unmatched bases: 6. This CDR3 spans 14 amino acids. The CDR3 nucleotides are TGCGCCAGCAGCTTTGCGGGAGTTGGGGAGACCCAGTACTTC. Translation gives CASSFAGVGETQYF.

In this sample, this clonotype turned up many times. The CDR3 bases are TGTGCCAGCAGCCCTAGTGAGGTTAACACCGGGGAGCTGTTTTTT. Protein: CASSPSEVNTGELFF. V and J are TRBV6-1 and TRBJ2-2; unclear D gene. CDR3 size: 15 residues. Germline CDR1 is MNHNS and CDR2 is SASEGT. V was cut by 6 bases and J by 2 bases, with 13 bases left in between.

In its sample, this clonotype was seen a few times. The junction shows a germline mismatch at one end, possibly a read error. V is TRBV11-2 and J is TRBJ2-5; 7 bases align to TRBD1. The CDR3 is 19 residues long. Germline CDR1 is SGHAT and CDR2 is FQNNGV. The CDR3 reads CASSLDLIQGRRDQETQHF. CDR3 DNA sequence: TGTGCCAGCAGCTTAGATCTTATACAGGGGAGAAGGGACCAAGAGACCCAGCACTTC.

This clonotype has at least ten counts. The V gene is TRBV7-2, the J gene TRBJ1-5; D gene uncertain. The length of the CDR3 is 14 residues. Germline V gives CDR1 SGHTA, CDR2 FQGNSA. Trimming cost V 1 base and J 3 bases, with 7 bases left between them. For the CDR3, the DNA is TGTGCCAGCAGCTTAGTAGCAGACAATCAGCCCCAGCATTTT. Its protein is CASSLVADNQPQHF.

This clonotype was counted ten times or more. The V call is TRBV6-5, the J call TRBJ1-1; D possibly corresponds to TRBD1 (6 bases). The CDR3 runs 13 residues. Germline V gene data show CDR1 as MNHEY and CDR2 as SVGAGI. The V end was cut by 4 bases, the J end by 11 bases, with 17 bases between. Here the CDR3 DNA reads TGTGCCAGCAGTTTACAGGGTACAGGCTTGGCTTTCTTT. This codes for CASSLQGTGLAFF.

Ten or more counts support this clonotype. The V call is TRBV10-3, the J call TRBJ2-7; 14 nucleotides align to TRBD2. Germline-derived CDR1 and CDR2 are ENHRY and SYGVKD. There are 15 residues in the CDR3. Trimming cost V 6 bases and J 4 bases; bases outside gene matches: 5. Here the CDR3 DNA reads TGTGCCATCAGGCCTAGGACTAGCGGGAGGTACGAGCAGTACTTC. It specifies CAIRPRTSGRYEQYF.

Ten or more counts support this clonotype. This sequence joins TRBV27 and TRBJ1-2; D uncertain. CDR1 is MNHEY, CDR2 SMNVEV, per germline (reference sequence). V lost 0 bases, J lost 0 bases, and 14 bases lay in between. The length of the CDR3 is 17 residues. CDR3 region: CASSLSYPLPANYGYTF. The CDR3 DNA follows: TGTGCCAGCAGTTTATCGTACCCCCTACCGGCTAACTATGGCTACACCTTC.

This clonotype was counted at least ten times. The chain couples TRBV14 to TRBJ2-7, with D uncertain. V dropped 5 bases and J dropped 4 bases, with 18 bases sitting between them. In germline, CDR1 is SGHDN, CDR2 FVKESK. The CDR3 length is 15 residues. CDR3 in amino acids: CASSEGLGRSYEQYF. CDR3 bases: TGTGCCAGCAGCGAAGGGCTCGGAAGGTCGTACGAGCAGTACTTC.

As concerns this clonotype: Germline and junction disagree at one end, which may indicate a read error. The chain combines TRBV20-1 with TRBJ1-1, with unresolved D. CDR1 and CDR2 from the germline V gene are DFQATT and SNEGSKA (reference sequence). CDR3 size: 13 residues. The CDR3 bases are TGCAATGCTGTAGACATCATGAACACTGAAGCTTTCTTT. This sequence encodes CNAVDIMNTEAFF.

This clonotype was seen at least ten times. The gene calls are TRBV11-1 and TRBJ2-5; D remains unclear. Looked up from germline, CDR1 is SGHAT and CDR2 is FQDESV (reference sequence). This CDR3 region has 14 residues. V dropped 5 bases and J dropped 7 bases, with 17 bases sitting between them. CDR3 region: CASSLQTKGLTQYF. In DNA form, the CDR3 reads TGTGCCAGCAGCCTCCAAACGAAAGGTCTGACCCAGTACTTC.

This clonotype was observed at least ten times. The rearrangement links TRBV27 to TRBJ2-7, with D tentatively TRBD1 (5 bases). V dropped 5 bases and J dropped 7 bases, with 21 bases sitting between them. CDR1 and CDR2 (germline): MNHEY, SMNVEV (reference sequence). The CDR3 is 15 amino acids. The CDR3 here is CASSGVGPLLFEQYF. As DNA, the CDR3 is TGTGCCAGCAGTGGAGTGGGGCCCCTCCTTTTTGAGCAGTACTTC.

This clonotype was counted ten times or more. The chain uses TRBV12-3 or TRBV12-4 and TRBJ2-2, with D possibly matching TRBD1 (6 bases). Trimming stripped 4 bases from V and 5 bases from J, with 14 bases between. This CDR3 spans 15 amino acids. CDR3 sequence (DNA): TGTGCCAGCAGTTGGAACAGGGAGTTGACCGGGGAGCTGTTTTTT. Residues: CASSWNRELTGELFF.

The gene calls are TRBV6-1 and TRBJ1-2; no definite D call. The germline V and J ends were trimmed by 11 bases and 6 bases, with 7 bases remaining between them. Germline CDR1 is MNHNS and CDR2 is SASEGT. This CDR3 is 9 amino acids long. The CDR3 loop reads CAGYDGYTF. The CDR3 bases are TGTGCCGGCTACGATGGCTACACCTTC.

The chain couples TRBV27 to TRBJ1-5, with TRBD1 matching 7 bases. The germline V gene has CDR1 MNHEY and CDR2 SMNVEV (reference sequence). V gave up 5 bases and J gave up 5 bases; unmatched junction bases: 3. The length of the CDR3 is 13 residues. The CDR3 reads CASSGQAYQPQHF. The CDR3 region has the DNA TGTGCCAGCAGTGGACAGGCCTATCAGCCCCAGCATTTT.

Many counts were recorded for this clonotype. The V gene is TRBV20-1, the J gene TRBJ2-7, with TRBD2 identical over 8 bases. V lost 3 bases to trimming and J lost 6 bases; unmatched junction nucleotides: 16. The germline V gene has CDR1 DFQATT and CDR2 SNEGSKA (reference sequence). CDR3 length equals 16 residues. The CDR3 reads CSASRLDSGMFGEQYF. The CDR3 DNA is TGCAGTGCTAGCCGGTTGGATAGCGGGATGTTCGGCGAGCAGTACTTC.

This chain joins TRBV11-1 and TRBJ2-2, with D hard to call. CDR1 and CDR2 (germline): SGHAT, FQDESV (reference sequence). The ends were cut back, 4 bases at V and 0 bases at J, with 12 bases in the middle. There are 16 residues in the CDR3. The CDR3 protein is CASSSSWGSNTGELFF. CDR3 bases: TGTGCCAGCAGCTCCTCGTGGGGATCGAACACCGGGGAGCTGTTTTTT.

V is TRBV28 and J is TRBJ1-6, with 7 bases fitting TRBD1. After removal of 8 bases from V and 6 bases from J, the junction contained 10 bases not matched to a gene. CDR3 length: 15 amino acids. Per the germline V gene, CDR1 is MDHEN and CDR2 is SYDVKM. The CDR3 reads CASQLGGQLNSPLHF. DNA for the CDR3: TGTGCCAGCCAACTGGGGGGACAGCTTAATTCACCCCTCCACTTT.

In this sample, this clonotype turned up many times. The V and J genes are TRBV6-1 and TRBJ1-5, with D tentatively TRBD1 (5 bases). Deletions cut 4 bases from V and 5 bases from J, with 15 bases between. In germline, CDR1 is MNHNS, CDR2 SASEGT. There are 15 residues in the CDR3. CDR3 loop: CASSGPGTRDQPQHF. CDR3 nucleotide sequence: TGTGCCAGCAGTGGACCCGGGACGAGGGATCAGCCCCAGCATTTT.